The clone carrying this T cell receptor beta chain showed up many times. What it binds is not known. Nobody among the patients had been given any treatment before thyroid surgery. This entry belongs to a study of metastatic and nonmetastatic thyroid tumors. Points from the study as a whole: Within blood and tumor, benign nodules reportedly had significantly lower TCR beta diversity than malignant thyroid tumors did.

Germline V gives CDR1 LNHDA, CDR2 SQIVND (reference sequence). The CDR3 spans 15 residues. The V and J ends lost 2 bases and 8 bases, in that order; junction bases with no gene match: 9. Per the original methods: The study took CDR3 differences across clinicopathological groups and made a distant-metastasis classifier for papillary thyroid cancer from them. Using MiXCR, TCRdb re-called clones from the PCR reads. The V and J calls and clone size come from TCRdb's table, not from the authors' own analysis. The sample consists of about 70,000 clones, less than 20% of them appearing once. Sequencing was carried out using blood. This clonotype was sampled from a female donor with papillary thyroid cancer or a benign thyroid nodule (not recorded which). Some clones in this sample may be carry-over from other donors' samples. The chain links TRBV19 to TRBJ2-1; the match to TRBD1 covers 7 bases. CDR3 in amino acids: CASSIQTGFVDEQFF. The CDR3, as DNA: TGTGCCAGTAGTATACAGACAGGGTTTGTCGATGAGCAGTTCTTC.